One sample yielded the 12 T cell receptor beta chains listed below, sequenced in a study of blood T cells in healthy people across ages. A J-beta primer mix and a sample-barcoded 5' primer were used in a second PCR of roughly 6 to 12 cycles. Using its own MiXCR run on the 5' RACE reads, TCRdb lists one record per CDR3 protein. The sample includes approximately 1.5 million distinct CDR3 sequences, around 40% of them seen just once. Sequencing input: blood. Receptors originate from a woman aged 18-29 years in good health.

This chain uses TRBV7-9 with TRBJ1-4; D not resolved. Germline values: CDR1 SEHNR, CDR2 FQNEAQ (reference sequence). The CDR3 contains 14 residues. Deletions cut 6 bases from V and 5 bases from J, with 13 bases between. The CDR3 DNA reads as TGTGCCAGCAGTATGGGGTTTGGCAATGAAAAACTGTTTTTT. Its translation is CASSMGFGNEKLFF. The variable domain in full, completed from reference TRBV7-9 and TRBJ1-4, reads DTGVSQNPRHKITKRGQNVTFRCDPISEHNRLYWYRQTLGQGPEFLTYFQNEAQLEKSRLLSDRFSAERPKGSFSTLEIQRTEQGDSAMYLCASSMGFGNEKLFFGSGTQLSVL.

The rearrangement links TRBV29-1 to TRBJ2-5; 9 bases agree with TRBD1. The germline V gene has CDR1 SQVTM and CDR2 ANQGSEA. This CDR3 contains 13 residues. Trimming took 6 bases from V and 11 from J; bases not matched to a gene: 13. The CDR3 protein is CSVAGTGMNEQYF. The CDR3 DNA follows: TGCAGCGTAGCCGGGACAGGGATGAATGAGCAGTACTTC. Filled out from reference TRBV29-1 and TRBJ2-5, the complete variable domain reads SAVISQKPSRDICQRGTSLTIQCQVDSQVTMMFWYRQQPGQSLTLIATANQGSEATYESGFVIDKFPISRPNLTFSTLTVSNMSPEDSSIYLCSVAGTGMNEQYFGPGTRLLVL.

This clonotype has only a few counts. The chain uses TRBV6-5 and TRBJ2-1; D is possibly TRBD1 (5 bases). The CDR3 runs to 16 residues. Germline V lookup: CDR1 MNHEY, CDR2 SVGAGI. Trimming left V 0 bases short and J 0 bases short, with 9 bases between. CDR3 sequence (DNA): TGTGCCAGCAGTTACTCGATCAGGGTCTCCTACAATGAGCAGTTCTTC. Its protein product is CASSYSIRVSYNEQFF.

The rearrangement uses TRBV29-1 and TRBJ1-2; D is perhaps TRBD1 (6 bases). There are 13 residues in the CDR3. Trimming stripped 3 bases from V and 8 bases from J, with 16 bases between. CDR1 is SQVTM, CDR2 ANQGSEA, per germline. CDR3 loop: CSVEGPGVGGYTF. DNA of the CDR3: TGCAGCGTTGAGGGACCAGGGGTAGGCGGCTACACCTTC.

V is TRBV20-1 and J is TRBJ2-1; D not certain. This CDR3 contains 12 residues. The ends were cut back, 6 bases at V and 5 bases at J, with 11 bases in the middle. CDR1 and CDR2 (germline): DFQATT, SNEGSKA (reference sequence). The CDR3 loop is CSASNVNNEQFF. In DNA, the CDR3 is TGCAGTGCGAGCAATGTAAACAATGAGCAGTTCTTC.

The chain recombines TRBV2 with TRBJ2-7, with 7 nucleotides matching TRBD1. After removal of 7 bases from V and 0 bases from J, the junction contained 3 bases not matched to a gene. Germline V CDR1 and CDR2: SNHLY, FYNNEI. CDR3 length: 13 residues. CDR3: CASTRDSSYEQYF. In DNA form, the CDR3 reads TGTGCCAGCACCCGGGACAGCTCCTACGAGCAGTACTTC. Based on the CDR3 plus reference TRBV2 and TRBJ2-7, the full variable domain is EPEVTQTPSHQVTQMGQEVILRCVPISNHLYFYWYRQILGQKVEFLVSFYNNEISEKSEIFDDQFSVERPDGSNFTLKIRSTKLEDSAMYFCASTRDSSYEQYFGPGTRLTVT.

This clonotype turned up a few times. This chain connects TRBV5-6 to TRBJ2-3, with a weak D call TRBD2 (5 bases). Between the trimmed V and J ends, which lost 10 bases and 3 bases, there was a span of 18 bases. In germline, CDR1 is SGHDT, CDR2 YYEEEE. The CDR3 consists of 14 residues. CDR3: CAARGSGTTDTQYF. DNA of the CDR3: TGTGCCGCCAGAGGCAGCGGTACGACAGATACGCAGTATTTT. Combining the CDR3 with reference TRBV5-6 and TRBJ2-3 gives the whole variable domain DAGVTQSPTHLIKTRGQQVTLRCSPKSGHDTVSWYQQALGQGPQFIFQYYEEEERQRGNFPDRFSGHQFPNYSSELNVNALLLGDSALYLCAARGSGTTDTQYFGPGTRLTVL.

The chain has TRBV9 and TRBJ1-2, with D perhaps matching TRBD1 (6 bases). V dropped 1 base and J dropped 3 bases, with 16 bases sitting between them. CDR1 and CDR2 (germline): SGDLS, YYNGEE. The CDR3 has 16 amino acids. In DNA form, the CDR3 reads TGTGCCAGCAGCGTACCGGACAGCCAAAACTACTATGGCTACACCTTC. This translates into CASSVPDSQNYYGYTF.

V usage is TRBV6-2 or TRBV6-3 and J usage is TRBJ1-2; TRBD1 matches 7 bases. The J segment lost 2 bases and the V segment lost 11 bases, leaving 8 bases of the junction unmatched. The CDR3 is 13 amino acids. Germline V gene sequence: CDR1 MNHEY, CDR2 SVGEGT. The CDR3 loop is CASHRGPNYGYTF. CDR3 coding DNA: TGTGCCTCACACAGGGGACCCAACTATGGCTACACCTTC.

The chain carries TRBV6-5 and TRBJ2-1, with D perhaps assigned TRBD1 or TRBD2 (5 bases each). The CDR3 sequence is 15 residues long. V dropped 5 bases and J dropped 5 bases, with 16 bases sitting between them. The germline V gene encodes CDR1 MNHEY and CDR2 SVGAGI. The CDR3 region has the DNA TGTGCCAGCAGTAGAACGGGGATCAGGGACAATGAGCAGTTCTTC. This gives the protein CASSRTGIRDNEQFF.

V usage is TRBV20-1 and J usage is TRBJ1-2, with 7 bases fitting TRBD1. In germline, CDR1 is DFQATT, CDR2 SNEGSKA (reference sequence). The CDR3 covers 14 residues. J gave up 10 bases and V 0 bases, and 11 bases lay outside the gene matches. The CDR3 bases are TGCAGTGCTAGAGATGGGAGGGGGCAGGATGACTACACCTTC. Its translation is CSARDGRGQDDYTF.

This sequence joins TRBV4-3 and TRBJ2-1; D remains unclear. Germline assignment: CDR1 LGHNA and CDR2 YSLEER. This CDR3 comprises 14 residues. Between the trimmed V and J ends, which lost 4 bases and 13 bases, there was a span of 20 bases. This chain's CDR3 is CASSLWSGIETQFF. The CDR3 DNA sequence: TGCGCCAGCAGCCTCTGGTCGGGCATAGAGACCCAGTTCTTC.